The 29 T cell receptor beta chains below were found in one sample sequenced in a study of STAT5B mutations in CD4+ large granular lymphocyte leukemia. Repertoires were generated with immunoSEQ multiplex PCR, while TCRdb's copy carries only in-frame clones and drops some. The table shows about 26,000 clones, with about three quarters occurring only once. Sequencing input: CD4+ T cells from blood buffy coats. The receptors derive from a human donor in good health.

The genes are TRBV28 and TRBJ1-5; D gene ambiguous. The CDR3 runs 15 residues. CDR1 MDHEN and CDR2 SYDVKM come from the germline V gene. Trimming shortened V by 3 bases and J by 3 bases, and 12 bases separated the two germline ends. CDR3: CASSLRSIANQPQHF. The CDR3, as DNA: TGTGCCAGCAGTTTGAGGAGCATTGCCAATCAGCCCCAGCATTTT.

The J gene is TRBJ2-1, the V gene TRBV6-6; D gene ambiguous. Germline assignment: CDR1 MNHNY and CDR2 SVGAGI (reference sequence). Trimming left V 4 bases short and J 2 bases short, with 6 bases between. This CDR3 comprises 13 residues. CDR3 protein: CASSSRPYNEQFF. CDR3 bases: TGTGCCAGCAGTTCGCGACCCTACAATGAGCAGTTCTTC.

The chain employs TRBV7-3 and TRBJ2-3; no clear D. CDR1 is SGHTA, CDR2 FQGTGA, per germline. The CDR3 length is 15 residues. V was cut by 5 bases and J by 3 bases, with 15 bases left in between. The CDR3: CASSPFGVITDTQYF. Here the CDR3 DNA reads TGTGCCAGCAGCCCCTTCGGAGTAATTACAGATACGCAGTATTTT.

V usage is TRBV5-5 and J usage is TRBJ1-3; D is perhaps TRBD1 (5 bases). CDR3 length equals 14 residues. V lost 4 bases, J lost 1 base, and 9 bases lay in between. Germline CDR1 is SGHKS and CDR2 is YYEKEE (reference sequence). The DNA of the CDR3 is TGTGCCAGCAGCCCCGACAGTTCTGGAAACACCATATATTTT. Translated, it gives CASSPDSSGNTIYF.

This chain connects TRBV4-1 to TRBJ2-1, with 10 bases aligning to TRBD2. CDR3 size: 18 residues. The V gene's germline CDR1 is MGHRA and CDR2 YSYEKL. Losses at the gene ends were 4 bases for V and 3 bases for J; bases not matched to a gene: 12. In DNA form, the CDR3 reads TGCGCCAGCAGCCCCGAAGGTAGCGGGGGGCTTTACTACAATGAGCAGTTCTTC. This gives the protein CASSPEGSGGLYYNEQFF.

This chain links TRBV15 with TRBJ2-6; D possibly uses TRBD1 or TRBD2 (5 bases each). Trimming took off 5 bases at V and 0 bases at J, with 8 bases between the two ends. The CDR3 spans 15 residues. Looked up from germline, CDR1 is LNHNV and CDR2 is YYDKDF (reference sequence). This CDR3 is CATSLGGSGANVLTF. In DNA form, the CDR3 reads TGTGCCACCAGCCTTGGGGGCTCTGGGGCCAACGTCCTGACTTTC.

The sample holds a few counts of this clone. This chain connects TRBV19 to TRBJ1-5; TRBD1 is a possible D gene (6 bases). This CDR3 spans 13 amino acids. V shed 5 bases and J shed 6 bases, with 11 bases lying between them. CDR1 and CDR2 from the germline V gene are LNHDA and SQIVND (reference sequence). The CDR3 nucleotides are TGTGCCAGTAGTGACACAGGGATTCAGCCCCAGCATTTT. It translates to CASSDTGIQPQHF. The complete variable domain, with remaining parts taken from reference TRBV19 and TRBJ1-5, reads DGGITQSPKYLFRKEGQNVTLSCEQNLNHDAMYWYRQDPGQGLRLIYYSQIVNDFQKGDIAEGYSVSREKKESFPLTVTSAQKNPTAFYLCASSDTGIQPQHFGDGTRLSIL.

The chain carries TRBV11-2 and TRBJ1-4, with D tentatively TRBD1 (5 bases). Germline assignment: CDR1 SGHAT and CDR2 FQNNGV. V shed 4 bases and J shed 5 bases, with 14 bases lying between them. The CDR3 extends over 15 amino acids. CDR3 protein: CASSSQLGGNEKLFF. CDR3 sequence (DNA): TGTGCCAGCAGCTCCCAATTGGGGGGGAATGAAAAACTGTTTTTT.

The genes are TRBV9 and TRBJ2-3; perhaps D is TRBD1 or TRBD2 (5 bases each). The germline gives CDR1 SGDLS, CDR2 YYNGEE. This CDR3 has 14 amino acids. The V and J ends lost 0 bases and 2 bases respectively, with 7 bases between them. The CDR3 nucleotides are TGTGCCAGCAGCGTAGGGGGGACCACAGATACGCAGTATTTT. The encoded protein is CASSVGGTTDTQYF.

The chain carries TRBV19 and TRBJ2-3; D is possibly TRBD2 (6 bases). The V end lost 2 bases, the J end lost 4 bases, and 7 bases lay between the germline ends. CDR1 is LNHDA and CDR2 is SQIVND in the germline V gene (reference sequence). The CDR3 sequence is 13 residues long. The CDR3 DNA is TGTGCCAGTAGTATACGGGGGTCAGATACGCAGTATTTT. This sequence encodes CASSIRGSDTQYF.

The chain employs TRBV4-2 and TRBJ2-2; 15 bases align to TRBD2. The V segment lost 7 bases and the J segment 4 bases; nucleotides outside the gene matches: 10. CDR3 length: 18 residues. Germline V CDR1 and CDR2: LGHNA, YNFKEQ. Here the CDR3 DNA reads TGTGCCAGCAACCGAGGGACTAGCGGGGGGATTGGCACCGGGGAGCTGTTTTTT. Amino acids: CASNRGTSGGIGTGELFF.

This chain connects TRBV5-1 to TRBJ1-1; D is unclear. CDR1 is SGHRS, CDR2 YFSETQ, per germline. V was pared by 0 bases and J by 5 bases, with 11 bases between. The CDR3 runs 14 residues. The DNA of the CDR3 is TGCGCCAGCAGCTTGGCCGGTGGAGGAACTGAAGCTTTCTTT. Amino acids: CASSLAGGGTEAFF.

The genes are TRBV28 and TRBJ1-1; 8 bases fit TRBD1. V lost 10 bases to trimming and J lost 6 bases; unmatched junction nucleotides: 13. CDR1 MDHEN and CDR2 SYDVKM come from the germline V gene. The CDR3 has 14 residues. The CDR3 DNA is TGTGCCACCCTAGAGACAGGGGTTGGACCTGAAGCTTTCTTT. As protein: CATLETGVGPEAFF.

The V call is TRBV5-1, the J call TRBJ2-5; 11 bases are shared with TRBD1. V gave up 0 bases and J gave up 5 bases; unmatched junction bases: 6. CDR1 and CDR2 (germline): SGHRS, YFSETQ. The CDR3 runs to 16 residues. DNA for the CDR3: TGCGCCAGCAGCTTGGGACCGGGACAGGGGGAGGAGACCCAGTACTTC. Encoded protein: CASSLGPGQGEETQYF.

This sequence joins TRBV5-1 and TRBJ1-4; D remains unclear. The V gene lost 2 bases and the J gene lost 6 bases, with 8 bases spanning the gap. The CDR3 extends over 13 amino acids. The V gene's germline CDR1 is SGHRS and CDR2 YFSETQ. The CDR3 spells CASSFNVDEKLFF. The DNA of the CDR3 is TGCGCCAGCAGCTTTAACGTGGATGAAAAACTGTTTTTT.

The gene calls are TRBV6-5 and TRBJ1-3, with a possible D match to TRBD1 (5 bases). The germline V gene encodes CDR1 MNHEY and CDR2 SVGAGI. CDR3 length: 12 amino acids. Trimming pared 8 bases from V and 3 bases from J, leaving 8 bases between. CDR3 sequence reads: CASRGGGNTIYF. Here the CDR3 DNA reads TGTGCCAGCCGCGGGGGTGGAAACACCATATATTTT.

A few counts support this clone. This chain links TRBV30 with TRBJ1-4, with TRBD1 matching 7 bases. The germline CDR1 and CDR2 sequences are GTSNPN and SVGIG (reference sequence). The CDR3 spans 14 residues. The trim removed 3 bases at V and 7 bases at J, leaving 8 bases unmatched. The CDR3 sequence is CAWSVGTVGEKLFF. The CDR3 coding sequence is TGTGCCTGGAGCGTAGGGACAGTCGGTGAAAAACTGTTTTTT.

The chain has TRBV7-8 and TRBJ2-5; D is ambiguous. Germline V CDR1 and CDR2: SGHVS, FQNEAQ. This CDR3 contains 11 residues. V dropped 5 bases and J dropped 7 bases, with 8 bases sitting between them. This CDR3 is CASSPPGTQYF. CDR3 in DNA: TGTGCCAGCAGCCCTCCCGGGACCCAGTACTTC. The complete variable domain, with remaining parts taken from reference TRBV7-8 and TRBJ2-5, reads GAGVSQSPRYKVAKRGQDVALRCDPISGHVSLFWYQQALGQGPEFLTYFQNEAQLDKSGLPSDRFFAERPEGSVSTLKIQRTQQEDSAVYLCASSPPGTQYFGPGTRLLVL.

The genes are TRBV18 and TRBJ1-1; no clear D. V was shortened by 2 bases and J by 1 base, with 8 bases between the two germline ends. Germline V CDR1 and CDR2: KGHSH, LQKENI. There are 14 residues in the CDR3. The CDR3 region is CASSPGKGNTEAFF. In DNA, the CDR3 is TGTGCCAGCTCACCAGGAAAGGGGAACACTGAAGCTTTCTTT.

The chain is built from TRBV28 and TRBJ2-1; TRBD1 matches at 7 bases. J was trimmed by 7 bases and V by 4 bases; bases with no gene match: 19. The CDR3 extends over 18 amino acids. Per germline, CDR1 MDHEN and CDR2 SYDVKM. The CDR3 loop is CASSSIPRGRGTENEQFF. The CDR3 DNA reads TGTGCCAGCAGTTCTATCCCCCGTGGCAGGGGGACCGAGAATGAGCAGTTCTTC.

This chain joins TRBV28 and TRBJ1-1, with TRBD1 as a possible D gene (5 bases). This CDR3 comprises 13 residues. With 3 bases removed from V and 4 bases from J, the gap between germline ends came to 9 bases. The germline CDR1 and CDR2 sequences are MDHEN and SYDVKM. DNA for the CDR3: TGTGCCAGCAGTTTCTCCCAGGGCACTGAAGCTTTCTTT. Protein product: CASSFSQGTEAFF.

The table lists this clone with a few counts. V usage is TRBV20-1 and J usage is TRBJ1-4; D not resolved. The germline CDR1 and CDR2 sequences are DFQATT and SNEGSKA (reference sequence). Trimming cost V 7 bases and J 0 bases, with 3 bases left between them. This CDR3 contains 11 residues. The CDR3 loop is CSGTTNEKLFF. CDR3 nucleotides: TGCAGTGGGACAACTAATGAAAAACTGTTTTTT.

V and J are TRBV19 and TRBJ1-2; D is unresolved. Per germline, CDR1 LNHDA and CDR2 SQIVND (reference sequence). The V end lost 2 bases, the J end lost 4 bases, and 8 bases lay between the germline ends. CDR3 length: 13 amino acids. The CDR3, as DNA: TGTGCCAGTAGTATAAGAGTTGGCTATGGCTACACCTTC. It is translated as CASSIRVGYGYTF.

This sequence joins TRBV7-2 and TRBJ2-5, with D possibly matching TRBD2 (5 bases). Germline loops: CDR1 SGHTA, CDR2 FQGNSA. V was trimmed by 3 bases and J by 2 bases, leaving 16 bases between them. The CDR3 runs to 16 residues. CDR3 bases: TGTGCCAGCAGCTTGCAAGCGGCCGGGCCGCAAGAGACCCAGTACTTC. Encoded protein: CASSLQAAGPQETQYF.

V is TRBV5-4 and J is TRBJ2-7; 8 bases agree with TRBD1. The V segment lost 3 bases and the J segment 2 bases; nucleotides outside the gene matches: 7. This CDR3 contains 15 residues. Germline V gives CDR1 SGHNT, CDR2 YYREEE (reference sequence). For the CDR3, the DNA is TGTGCCAGCAGCTCGCCGGGACAGGAGGCCTACGAGCAGTACTTC. It is translated as CASSSPGQEAYEQYF.

The sample holds a few counts of this clone. V gene TRBV19 combines with J gene TRBJ1-2, with D possibly TRBD1 on 6 matching bases. The germline gives CDR1 LNHDA, CDR2 SQIVND (reference sequence). The CDR3 length is 12 residues. V gave up 10 bases and J gave up 2 bases, with 11 bases separating them. CDR3 in DNA: TGTGCCACCCAAGGGGGGAACTATGGCTACACCTTC. Its protein product is CATQGGNYGYTF.

This rearrangement joins TRBV11-2 to TRBJ2-6; D tentatively fits TRBD1 or TRBD2 (5 bases each). CDR1 is SGHAT and CDR2 is FQNNGV in the germline V gene. There are 16 residues in the CDR3. V lost 0 bases and J 4 bases, leaving 10 bases between the germline ends. CDR3 sequence: CASSLDPGTGANVLTF. DNA for the CDR3: TGTGCCAGCAGCTTAGATCCGGGGACCGGGGCCAACGTCCTGACTTTC.

This clone turned up a few times. The V call is TRBV28, the J call TRBJ1-5, with TRBD1 as a possible D gene (5 bases). The CDR3 length is 15 residues. The germline CDR1 and CDR2 sequences are MDHEN and SYDVKM. The germline V and J ends were trimmed by 10 bases and 0 bases, with 16 bases remaining between them. CDR3 in DNA: TGTGCCACCGGGGGGGATATCGATAGCAATCAGCCCCAGCATTTT. Amino acids: CATGGDIDSNQPQHF.

This clone was counted between two and nine times. The genes are TRBV19 and TRBJ1-1, with 8 bases aligning to TRBD1. This CDR3 is built from 13 residues. Trimming cost V 5 bases and J 3 bases; bases outside gene matches: 2. CDR1 LNHDA and CDR2 SQIVND come from the germline V gene (reference sequence). The CDR3 loop reads CASSVDRDTEAFF. The CDR3 DNA sequence: TGTGCCAGTAGTGTGGACAGGGACACTGAAGCTTTCTTT.